This T cell receptor (beta chain) appears in the sequencing data of a study of identical twins (TCRdb year 2016). Regarding the study in general: To test whether fetal clonotypes persist, this study deep-sequenced TCR alpha and beta repertoires from monozygotic twins, from unrelated adults of various ages, and from cord blood. To rule out contamination, replicate twin experiments were performed at different times with different library preparation protocols. The study at large found these results: Fewer insertions were carried by abundant cord blood beta clonotypes; a weaker similar trend was observed in young adult naive repertoires, while no such trend was observed in memory repertoires. Compared with coincidental sharing between unrelated individuals, out-of-frame TCR alpha sequences shared between twins had an excess of sequences with low generation probability. Out-of-frame TCR alpha sharing in monozygotic twins was systematically underestimated by recombination models, whereas sharing between unrelated individuals was in agreement with the recombination models. Zero-insertion analyses could be partly confounded by invariant T cells such as MAIT and iNKT, though diverse VJ usage argued against such confounding for most clonotypes. A weaker excess of twin sharing was found in beta out-of-frame sequences because the signal-to-noise ratio was lowered by fewer shared sequences. Conclusions relied on cross-sectional statistical analysis, since the same donors could not be followed over many years.

CDR1 and CDR2 are drawn from the germline V gene: SGHRS, YFSETQ. Trimming accounts for 4 bases at V and 0 bases at J, while the number of junction bases matched to no gene is 9. Measured from the cysteine to the phenylalanine, the CDR3 is 19 residues long. Left in the record is the CDR3 DNA by itself, 57 bases read in frame from the first base. Only healthy Caucasian donors were included. The twin cohort comprised three pairs of female monozygotic twins, all aged roughly 18 to 30 years. Using Miltenyi CD45RO+ enrichment and human naive T-cell isolation kits, memory (CD45RO+) and naive T cells were isolated from PBMC. Library preparation used 5' RACE. The sequencing machine was an Illumina HiSeq 2000. Template switching added a universal primer binding site, and the final cDNA carried a unique molecular identifier that allowed TCR cDNA molecules to be counted accurately. Specific primers in the conserved constant-segment region were used to synthesize first-strand cDNA for TCR alpha and beta chains. To control for contamination, every cDNA library carried two barcodes: a SMART-Mk sample barcode plus Illumina barcodes. TruSeq adapter sequences and Illumina sample barcodes were added in two successive PCR steps. The Illumina HiSeq platform was used with custom primers to sequence TCR alpha and beta cDNA libraries. The study's processing was this. MiGEC processed the raw reads to extract unique molecular identifiers, while MiXCR was used to determine the CDR3 positions. For each individual, recombination models were inferred using an EM algorithm with the repgenHMM and IGoR tools. The analysis of shared clonotypes was done with the tcR package in R, with sharing normalized by the product of cloneset sizes. To study raw recombination without the effects of thymic and clonal selection, out-of-frame nonproductive sequences were analyzed. TCRdb cleaned the public reads at Q25 with fastp, built clones with MiXCR and kept in-frame beta chains. Every entry covers one CDR3 protein and lists the most common genes and DNA from its rows. The V and J calls reflect TCRdb's pipeline rather than the authors' work. The sample includes approximately 280,000 distinct CDR3 sequences, with approximately 8% observed a single time. The leading ten clones occupy around 2.1% of the sample.

This clonotype was picked up many times. Its antigen has not been determined. No clone much larger than this one lies a single base away; base qualities are absent. These data were also filed under a second study, of yellow fever vaccine responses in identical twins. As the second publication notes: The T cell response to vaccination in identical twins was reported by the authors to appear partly convergent and partly personalized. The study precisely tracked vaccine-responding T cell clones in identical twins.

Specimen: memory (CD45RO+) T cells sorted from blood. Read against the paper, the sample's cell subset or site label means: CD45RO+ enriched T cells. This TCR came from a woman younger than 30 in good health. The chain links TRBV5-1 with TRBJ2-2; TRBD2 agrees with 13 junctional bases. The CDR3 has the sequence CASSQRLTSGGPNTGELFF. The bases are TGCGCCAGCAGCCAGAGACTGACTAGCGGGGGGCCGAACACCGGGGAGCTGTTTTTT.